This TCR beta chain was profiled in a study of blood T cell repertoires in COVID-19 (dated by TCRdb to the early 2020s). For context, the study as a whole: Samples covering the acute and convalescent phases of COVID-19 were provided by collaborators in the United States, Italy and Spain. The prospective study material was composed of cDNA or gDNA derived from T cells, B-cell-depleted T cells, or PBMCs. Deeply sampled blood TCRbeta repertoires from subjects exposed to, actively infected with, or recovered from COVID-19 were included in the dataset. The repertoires were made available in a free public database intended to serve as a resource for research on the immune response to SARS-CoV-2. Samples were obtained from the ongoing ImmuneRACE study (first 160 participants) and from 1,254 subjects provided by 6 global collaborators. A de-identified subject ID, COVID-19 status, age in years and sex were almost always included in the sample metadata. Where available, HLA class I and class II types were obtained from metadata supplied by the sample provider rather than from assay-based typing. Points the paper makes about the study in general: The quantity of clinical and demographic metadata differed by source and by participant and was supplied without curation.

CDR3 length: 15 amino acids, cysteine to phenylalanine. The DNA shown is the 45-base CDR3, in frame from base 1. Based on the germline V gene, the CDR1 and CDR2 sequences are MNHEY and SVGAGI. V drops 5 bases and J drops 1 base, leaving 12 bases in between. Remarks on this clone: Its target antigen remains unknown. Per-base qualities were not stored, and no clone one base away is much larger.

The collaborating institutions used their own protocols to collect whole blood in K2EDTA tubes. For TCRbeta analysis, collaborator samples were shipped as frozen whole blood, as isolated PBMCs, or as DNA extracted from either sample type. TCRbeta CDR3 regions were amplified from genomic DNA using the immunoSEQ Assay, a bias-controlled multiplex PCR. The authors processed their data as follows. The number of nucleated cells in each sample was estimated by amplification of reference gene primers within the assay. To quantify the absolute abundance of each unique TCRbeta CDR3 rearrangement, sequence reads were collapsed and filtered. For each sample, productive Simpson clonality was calculated as the square root of Simpson's diversity index across productive rearrangements. In TCRdb, the immuneACCESS table is reduced to in-frame sequences with V and J assigned. These tables do not hold every clone; where another copy was compared, an unresolved V gene accounts for under half, and the others remain unexplained. The D gene and trimming were derived from the DNA, and the V and J assignments and clone size from that table. The sample table shows some 58,000 clones, and 88% are seen once. Of the sample, less than 4.5% falls within the top ten clones.

The rearrangement joined TRBV6-5 to TRBJ2-4; TRBD2 is a weak D gene call, 7 bases matching. The TCR was taken from a human donor in a cohort sampled during active COVID-19. Sequenced input: peripheral blood. The DNA sequence is TGTGCCAGCAGTAAGGGAGGGGGGGCCAAAAACATTCAGTACTTC. It specifies CASSKGGGAKNIQYF.